By proportion, the clone carrying this T cell receptor beta chain is medium-sized. A single record per CDR3 protein comes from TCRdb applying MiXCR to the RT-PCR reads. The sample has fewer than 2,000 distinct CDR3 sequences, around 10% seen once. Trimming removed 2 bases from V and 0 bases from J; junction bases left unmatched: 5. This CDR3 region has 16 residues. Germline assignment: CDR1 MNHEY and CDR2 SMNVEV (reference sequence). The data were obtained in a study of immune reconstitution after stem cell transplant in scleroderma. The chain joins TRBV27 to TRBJ2-3; 7 positions match TRBD2. The TCR comes from a female donor with systemic sclerosis. The specimen was obtained before or after autologous hematopoietic stem cell transplantation (not recorded which). Here the CDR3 DNA reads TGTGCCAGCAGTTTAAGGGCGGGAGACAGCACAGATACGCAGTATTTT. Amino acid sequence: CASSLRAGDSTDTQYF.